The rows below give T cell receptor beta chains drawn from one sample of a study of T cell repertoires in cytomegalovirus infection. One entry per CDR3 protein, called by TCRdb with MiXCR from the reads. The sample consists of fewer than 550,000 distinct CDR3 sequences, less than 30% of them appearing once. Material: PBMCs. The receptors were gathered from a human donor in good health (CMV status not recorded). Some clones in this sample may be carry-over from other donors' samples. Each CDR3 is given with its conserved first and last residue. Each record gives: V gene, CDR3 protein.

V gene: TRBV18; CDR3 protein: CASSPRVRSPGLAGVGNEQFF
V gene: TRBV6-6; CDR3 protein: CASSNGGTSPLHF
V gene: TRBV12-3/TRBV12-4; CDR3 protein: CATNWGSFLNTEAFF
V gene: TRBV19; CDR3 protein: CEIKREVDEQFF
V gene: TRBV6-1; CDR3 protein: CASRTAQGNYGYTF
V gene: TRBV12-3/TRBV12-4; CDR3 protein: CASSFRITTNEQFF
V gene: TRBV12-3/TRBV12-4; CDR3 protein: CASSSRLGLAGVVTQYF
V gene: TRBV7-9; CDR3 protein: CASSLGAGLGGNEQFF
V gene: TRBV30; CDR3 protein: CAWSWRARGEKLFF
V gene: TRBV28; CDR3 protein: CASSYPGTGPEKLFF
V gene: TRBV7-8; CDR3 protein: CASSSARAPGAGYTF
V gene: TRBV7-2; CDR3 protein: CASSLWPGTFKLQETQYF
V gene: TRBV6-2/TRBV6-3; CDR3 protein: CASRGRGPGFTDTQYF
V gene: TRBV7-9; CDR3 protein: CASGGSAKPYNEQFF
V gene: TRBV6-5; CDR3 protein: CASSYLSSGPGYTF
V gene: TRBV29-1; CDR3 protein: CSVEAGQDEFF
V gene: TRBV27; CDR3 protein: CASQSPSTGELFF
V gene: TRBV15; CDR3 protein: CATSRDRQGAIGYTF
V gene: TRBV7-2; CDR3 protein: CASSLGEGHDIQYF
V gene: TRBV20-1; CDR3 protein: CSARSVAGGDTQYF
V gene: TRBV7-9; CDR3 protein: CASSKGLDYNEQFF
V gene: TRBV7-9; CDR3 protein: CASSLIYRGRHGYTF
V gene: TRBV6-2/TRBV6-3; CDR3 protein: CASSYSLADSYEQYF
V gene: TRBV7-3; CDR3 protein: CASSLTSGLGETQYF
V gene: TRBV12-3/TRBV12-4; CDR3 protein: CASTAYTVYNEQFF
V gene: TRBV7-2; CDR3 protein: CASTRTSGIRYEQYF
V gene: TRBV20-1; CDR3 protein: CSASGGVLDQPQHF
V gene: TRBV6-6; CDR3 protein: CASSYKHRGKWTGELFF
V gene: TRBV4-1; CDR3 protein: CASSQDKTRSTPDTQYF
V gene: TRBV19; CDR3 protein: CASSMASGIEAFF
V gene: TRBV25-1; CDR3 protein: CASSGGASGSSAGELFF
V gene: TRBV7-2; CDR3 protein: CASSLARGTGHNSPLHF
V gene: TRBV25-1; CDR3 protein: CASSDHLAGGRNEQFF
V gene: TRBV6-2/TRBV6-3; CDR3 protein: CASSRTSGRANEQFF
V gene: TRBV19; CDR3 protein: CASSPIGQGAEGEKLFF
V gene: TRBV20-1; CDR3 protein: CSARSSGLHTGELFF
V gene: TRBV12-5; CDR3 protein: CASGPTGLAGPTEETQYF
V gene: TRBV12-3/TRBV12-4; CDR3 protein: CASSFSGRASGELFF
V gene: TRBV7-8; CDR3 protein: CASSLMGLVKETQYF
V gene: TRBV15; CDR3 protein: CATSRVGRSRNEQFF
V gene: TRBV19; CDR3 protein: CASNQDGNVWTDTQYF
V gene: TRBV6-2/TRBV6-3; CDR3 protein: CASRQGAAGDNEQFF
V gene: TRBV28; CDR3 protein: CASSLPWTNEKLFF
V gene: TRBV12-3/TRBV12-4; CDR3 protein: CASSLGVGGDTQYF
V gene: TRBV28; CDR3 protein: CASRTGLRKETQYF
V gene: TRBV7-9; CDR3 protein: CASGGHWASDTDTQYF
V gene: TRBV11-2; CDR3 protein: CASSFGVGITDTQYF
V gene: TRBV28; CDR3 protein: CASSLGPGKNIQYF
V gene: TRBV7-2; CDR3 protein: CASSARTEYQPQHF
V gene: TRBV27; CDR3 protein: CASSAQGVIGELFF
V gene: TRBV6-5; CDR3 protein: CASSEDLTWVGTIYF
V gene: TRBV7-2; CDR3 protein: CASSVQPGQHYGYTF